Presented here are 11 T cell receptor beta chains from one specimen sequenced in a study of cytomegalovirus exposure and HLA in healthy donors. The primer mix had 60 Vbeta and 13 Jbeta primers. Only in-frame clones appear in the TCRdb table, and some are missing; sequencing was by immunoSEQ multiplex PCR. The table lists 150,000 to 200,000 clones, under 9.5% of them singletons. Sequenced: PBMCs. The origin of the receptors is a woman under 40 in good health and CMV-seropositive.

The V and J genes are TRBV5-4 and TRBJ2-2, with 10 nucleotides matching TRBD2. Germline CDR1 reads SGHNT; CDR2 reads YYREEE (reference sequence). The ends lost 4 bases at V and 3 bases at J; junction bases unmatched: 6. This CDR3 is 16 amino acids long. CDR3: CASSALAGDYTGELFF. The CDR3 DNA sequence: TGTGCCAGCAGCGCGCTAGCGGGAGATTACACCGGGGAGCTGTTTTTT.

The chain carries TRBV13 and TRBJ1-4; D is ambiguous. This CDR3 region has 13 residues. V was pared by 2 bases and J by 8 bases, with 9 bases between. Germline assignment: CDR1 PRHDT and CDR2 FYEKMQ (reference sequence). The CDR3 region has the DNA TGTGCCAGCAGCTTATCAGGAGGAGAAAAACTGTTTTTT. Translating it yields CASSLSGGEKLFF.

The chain combines TRBV5-6 with TRBJ2-4; 10 positions match TRBD1. V shed 2 bases, J shed 2 bases, and the junction held 7 bases outside the gene matches. CDR1 is SGHDT and CDR2 is YYEEEE in the germline V gene. This CDR3 comprises 17 residues. The CDR3 loop is CASSFRQGALSKNIQYF. The CDR3 bases are TGTGCCAGCAGCTTCAGACAGGGGGCGCTTTCCAAAAACATTCAGTACTTC.

This clone appeared a few times. The rearrangement uses TRBV7-9 and TRBJ2-7, with 7 bases fitting TRBD2. The CDR3 has 16 amino acids. The V gene end was trimmed by 0 bases and the J gene end by 4 bases; junction bases not matched to a gene: 9. Germline CDR1 reads SEHNR; CDR2 reads FQNEAQ (reference sequence). The CDR3: CASSLARGGRRYEQYF. The CDR3 bases are TGTGCCAGCAGCTTAGCGCGTGGCGGGAGAAGGTACGAGCAGTACTTC.

The rearrangement links TRBV6-6 to TRBJ2-6, with D possibly TRBD1 on 6 matching bases. The germline V gene encodes CDR1 MNHNY and CDR2 SVGAGI (reference sequence). This CDR3 region has 16 residues. The V end lost 0 bases, the J end lost 4 bases, and 10 bases lay between the germline ends. CDR3 bases: TGTGCCAGCAGTTACTCGCCAGGGGCCGGGGCCAACGTCCTGACTTTC. Amino acid sequence: CASSYSPGAGANVLTF.

This rearrangement joins TRBV9 to TRBJ2-1, with 9 bases that match TRBD2. The length of the CDR3 is 16 residues. Germline V gene lookup returns CDR1 SGDLS and CDR2 YYNGEE. After removal of 3 bases from V and 4 bases from J, the junction contained 8 bases not matched to a gene. The CDR3 nucleotides are TGTGCCAGCAGCGCGGGGGCTAGCGGGATGTACAATGAGCAGTTCTTC. Its translation is CASSAGASGMYNEQFF.

This clone has only a few counts. The rearrangement joins TRBV5-4 to TRBJ2-3; possibly TRBD2 for D (7 bases). Germline V gene lookup returns CDR1 SGHNT and CDR2 YYREEE (reference sequence). V lost 0 bases and J lost 5, with 13 bases in between. The CDR3 consists of 15 residues. The CDR3 reads CASSLGGGGIDTQYF. DNA for the CDR3: TGTGCCAGCAGCTTGGGAGGGGGGGGGATAGATACGCAGTATTTT.

This rearrangement joins TRBV18 to TRBJ1-2, with D possibly matching TRBD1 (6 bases). V was trimmed by 0 bases and J by 4 bases, leaving 12 bases between them. Germline CDR1 and CDR2: KGHSH and LQKENI. The CDR3 is 15 residues long. In DNA form, the CDR3 reads TGTGCCAGCTCACCACCGTTGGGGGCAAGCTATGGCTACACCTTC. It codes for CASSPPLGASYGYTF.

J is TRBJ2-1 and V is TRBV5-6; 10 bases line up with TRBD1. V lost 6 bases, J lost 1 base, and 10 bases stayed unmatched. This CDR3 is 17 amino acids long. Germline CDR1 reads SGHDT; CDR2 reads YYEEEE. The DNA of the CDR3 is TGTGCCAGCATCGAAAACGGGGGACAGGGGTCCTACAATGAGCAGTTCTTC. Translated: CASIENGGQGSYNEQFF.

This clone turned up a few times. This sequence joins TRBV25-1 and TRBJ2-4; TRBD1 might be the D (7 bases). The CDR3 runs to 15 residues. V was clipped by 0 bases and J by 8 bases, with 14 bases between them. Germline V gene data show CDR1 as MGHDK and CDR2 as SYGVNS. The CDR3 loop is CASSEYKSRGDIQYF. In DNA, the CDR3 is TGTGCCAGCAGTGAATATAAGTCCAGGGGGGACATTCAGTACTTC.

The V call is TRBV5-1, the J call TRBJ2-1; 8 bases match TRBD1. The CDR3 consists of 16 residues. Trimming removed 3 bases from V and 2 bases from J; junction bases left unmatched: 7. Germline V gives CDR1 SGHRS, CDR2 YFSETQ. The CDR3 reads CASSWMTGVPYNEQFF. The CDR3 DNA sequence: TGCGCCAGCAGCTGGATGACAGGGGTCCCCTACAATGAGCAGTTCTTC.